These 7 T cell receptor beta chains originate from one sample sequenced in a study of blood T cells in healthy people across ages. Primers used in a second PCR of roughly 7 to 12 cycles were a sample-barcoded 5' primer and a J-beta primer mix. One entry per CDR3 protein results from TCRdb running MiXCR on the 5' RACE reads. The table has 1 million to 1.2 million distinct CDR3 sequences, about two fifths seen once. Source material: blood. The receptors derive from a man between 18 and 35 years old in good health.

This clonotype was picked up one time. The V and J genes are TRBV20-1 and TRBJ1-6; no clear D. The CDR3 consists of 14 residues. V lost 1 base and J lost 7, with 11 bases in between. Germline V gene sequence: CDR1 DFQATT, CDR2 SNEGSKA (reference sequence). CDR3 sequence: CSARVGIANSPLHF. The CDR3 DNA is TGCAGTGCTAGAGTAGGGATCGCCAATTCACCCCTCCACTTT.

The chain combines TRBV4-1 with TRBJ1-1, with D unresolved. Germline CDR1 is MGHRA and CDR2 is YSYEKL. V lost 4 bases, J lost 1 base, and 16 bases lay in between. CDR3 size: 16 residues. The CDR3 protein is CASSLAGGQENTEAFF. DNA for the CDR3: TGCGCCAGCAGCCTTGCAGGAGGCCAAGAGAACACTGAAGCTTTCTTT.

This clonotype was found a few times. V usage is TRBV20-1 and J usage is TRBJ1-6; D possibly corresponds to TRBD1 (5 bases). V dropped 0 bases and J dropped 7 bases, with 13 bases sitting between them. In germline, CDR1 is DFQATT, CDR2 SNEGSKA (reference sequence). This CDR3 has 15 amino acids. This CDR3 is CSARDLGRSNSPLHF. DNA of the CDR3: TGCAGTGCTAGAGATTTGGGACGGAGCAATTCACCCCTCCACTTT.

A remark on this clonotype: This may be a read error, as it is one base from a much larger clone. This chain links TRBV7-4 with TRBJ2-5; D is possibly TRBD2 (5 bases). V lost 5 bases, J lost 5 bases, and 21 bases lay in between. Per germline, CDR1 SGHVT and CDR2 SQSDAQ. CDR3 length equals 16 residues. CDR3 in amino acids: CASSLGVGGSVETQYF. The CDR3 DNA sequence: TGTGCCAGCAGCCTGGGTGTCGGTGGTAGCGTGGAGACCCAGTACTTC. The complete variable domain, with remaining parts taken from reference TRBV7-4 and TRBJ2-5, reads GAGVSQSPRYKVAKRGRDVALRCDSISGHVTLYWYRQTLGQGSEVLTYSQSDAQRDKSGRPSGRFSAERPERSVSTLKIQRTEQGDSAVYLCASSLGVGGSVETQYFGPGTRLLVL.

The V call is TRBV4-2, the J call TRBJ1-2; TRBD1 matches at 7 bases. This CDR3 spans 19 amino acids. CDR1 and CDR2 from the germline V gene are LGHNA and YNFKEQ. V shed 0 bases and J 0 bases; nucleotides not matched to a gene: 13. CDR3 sequence reads: CASSQEGFGTANTNYGYTF. The CDR3 DNA is TGTGCCAGCAGCCAAGAGGGGTTTGGGACAGCGAACACTAACTATGGCTACACCTTC.

This clonotype has a handful of counts. This chain links TRBV3-1 with TRBJ1-4; the D is unclear. V was clipped by 6 bases and J by 4 bases, with 6 bases between them. The CDR3 runs 12 residues. CDR1 LGHDT and CDR2 YNNKEL come from the germline V gene (reference sequence). CDR3 sequence: CASSQSNEKLFF. The CDR3 DNA reads TGTGCCAGCAGTCAGAGTAATGAAAAACTGTTTTTT.

The chain employs TRBV6-5 and TRBJ2-1; 9 bases line up with TRBD1. The CDR3 covers 14 residues. The germline V gene encodes CDR1 MNHEY and CDR2 SVGAGI. The V segment lost 2 bases and the J segment 13 bases; nucleotides outside the gene matches: 9. CDR3 protein: CASSYGTGRETQFF. The CDR3 DNA reads TGTGCCAGCAGTTACGGGACAGGGAGAGAGACCCAGTTCTTC.